The entry that follows covers one TCR beta chain sequence. This may be a read error: a much more frequent sequence differs by one nucleotide. This CDR3 has 13 residues. CDR1 is ENHRY and CDR2 is SYGVKD in the germline V gene. V gave up 4 bases and J gave up 3 bases, with 9 bases separating them. These data belong to a study of molecular identifiers for immune sequencing clone quantification. Naive CD8 T cells were FACS-sorted by CD8+CD4-CCR7+CD45RA+ markers. Previously described methods with listed TCR primers produced the bulk TCR libraries. TCRdb reprocessed the PCR reads via MiXCR and lists one record per CDR3 protein. The data show nearly 650,000 distinct CDR3 sequences, over 25% seen once.

This clonotype originated in a human donor in good health. Some libraries in this study had Jurkat cell RNA spiked in. The gene calls are TRBV10-3 and TRBJ1-1; D perhaps matches TRBD1 (6 bases). Source material: naive CD8+ T cells from blood, with Jurkat cell RNA spiked in. Subset given: FACS-sorted CD8+CD4-CCR7+CD45RA+ naive T cells. The CDR3, as DNA: TGTGCCATCAGTGTGTACAGGGACACTGAAGCTTTCTTT. Its translation is CAISVYRDTEAFF.